This TCR beta chain was observed in a study of T cells after posttransplantation cyclophosphamide. Repertoires were generated with immunoSEQ multiplex PCR, while TCRdb's copy carries only in-frame clones and drops some. The repertoire holds about 52,000 clones, with 90% to 95% as singletons. Material: PBMCs. The receptor comes from a woman aged 30 to 39 in good health and a related stem cell transplant donor.

CDR3: CASSLSGVTGYTF. CDR3 in DNA: TGTGCCAGCAGTTTATCCGGGGTTACTGGCTACACCTTC. The rearrangement links TRBV27 to TRBJ1-2, with unresolved D. The CDR3 is made up of 13 amino acids. Germline V lookup: CDR1 MNHEY, CDR2 SMNVEV (reference sequence). The V and J ends lost 0 bases and 7 bases respectively, with 9 bases between them.